This is a list of T cell receptor beta chains from one sample in a study of spatial heterogeneity in lung cancer. MiXCR, applied by TCRdb to the 5' RACE reads, yields one record per CDR3 protein. The sample contains 40,000 to 45,000 distinct CDR3 sequences, roughly 20% of which appear only once. The sequencing used PBMCs, collected at follow-up. These receptors came from a female donor with early-stage non-small cell lung cancer. CDR3s leave out the opening cysteine and the closing phenylalanine or tryptophan.

V gene | CDR3 protein
TRBV7-3 | ASSLRRGDTQY
TRBV20-1 | SARDLRTSHGQF
TRBV10-1 | ASSSGGITDTQY
TRBV7-2 | ASRRDNTEAF
TRBV29-1 | SSSGLAGPTDTQY
TRBV20-1 | SGDPPGLLTSYEQY
TRBV2 | ASSLPQGLNEKLF
TRBV12-3/TRBV12-4 | ASSLPDSYYGYT
TRBV7-2 | ASSLQPIGDGYT
TRBV12-3/TRBV12-4 | ASRDSQGLDSWEQF
TRBV28 | ASSPPRGRTDTQY
TRBV7-3 | ASSPQGVSSYNEQF
TRBV2 | ASSLGQGAVYEQF
TRBV29-1 | SVESGRAWGEQF
TRBV20-1 | SARAPGNSGNTIY